These 30 T cell receptor beta chains came from one sample sequenced in a study of cytomegalovirus exposure and HLA in healthy donors (dated by TCRdb to the late 2010s). Libraries were made using the immunoSEQ multiplex PCR assay. A mixture of 60 forward primers for TCR Vbeta segments and 13 reverse primers for TCR Jbeta segments was used in the multiplex PCR. This immuneACCESS table, as held by TCRdb, lists in-frame sequences with V and J called but not all clones. Of the missing ones, under half trace to an unresolved V gene in checked studies; the others have no known cause. Present in this sample are approximately 150,000 clones, roughly 77% of which were seen just once. The ten largest make up roughly 3.6% of the sample. Sequencing used PBMCs. The receptors originated from a human donor in good health.

V and J are TRBV7-9 and TRBJ2-7; 7 positions match TRBD2. Per the germline V gene, CDR1 is SEHNR and CDR2 is FQNEAQ (reference sequence). Trimming removed 5 bases from V and 7 bases from J; junction bases left unmatched: 11. This CDR3 comprises 14 residues. This chain's CDR3 is CASSLGLDGREQYF. CDR3 in DNA: TGTGCCAGCAGCCTAGGACTAGATGGCCGGGAGCAGTACTTC. The complete variable domain, with remaining parts taken from reference TRBV7-9 and TRBJ2-7, reads DTGVSQNPRHKITKRGQNVTFRCDPISEHNRLYWYRQTLGQGPEFLTYFQNEAQLEKSRLLSDRFSAERPKGSFSTLEIQRTEQGDSAMYLCASSLGLDGREQYFGPGTRLTVT.

This rearrangement joins TRBV5-1 to TRBJ2-1; the match to TRBD2 covers 8 bases. This CDR3 is 15 amino acids long. V shed 0 bases, J shed 5 bases, and the junction held 4 bases outside the gene matches. Germline V CDR1 and CDR2: SGHRS, YFSETQ. CDR3 in DNA: TGCGCCAGCAGCTTGGAAGCGGGAGCGGACAATGAGCAGTTCTTC. Translation gives CASSLEAGADNEQFF.

V is TRBV14 and J is TRBJ2-1, with 7 positions matching TRBD1. The CDR3 consists of 16 residues. Germline assignment: CDR1 SGHDN and CDR2 FVKESK. The V segment lost 6 bases and the J segment 1 base; nucleotides outside the gene matches: 9. CDR3 sequence reads: CASSLEGTASYNEQFF. The CDR3 nucleotides are TGTGCCAGCAGTTTAGAAGGGACAGCATCCTACAATGAGCAGTTCTTC.

The chain has TRBV28 and TRBJ2-7, with 7 bases lining up with TRBD1. The CDR3 is 15 amino acids. In germline, CDR1 is MDHEN, CDR2 SYDVKM. The V segment lost 6 bases and the J segment 6 bases; nucleotides outside the gene matches: 14. CDR3 loop: CASSPTPPTGIEQYF. In DNA, the CDR3 is TGTGCCAGCAGCCCGACCCCCCCGACAGGGATCGAGCAGTACTTC. The whole variable domain, remainder taken from reference TRBV28 and TRBJ2-7, is DVKVTQSSRYLVKRTGEKVFLECVQDMDHENMFWYRQDPGLGLRLIYFSYDVKMKEKGDIPEGYSVSREKKERFSLILESASTNQTSMYLCASSPTPPTGIEQYFGPGTRLTVT.

The rearrangement joins TRBV18 to TRBJ1-3; possibly TRBD1 for D (5 bases). Germline CDR1 KGHSH, CDR2 LQKENI. The CDR3 spans 18 residues. The ends were cut back, 1 base at V and 2 bases at J, with 18 bases in the middle. CDR3 region: CASSPLPTDLFAGNTIYF. The CDR3 nucleotides are TGTGCCAGCTCACCACTCCCGACAGATCTCTTTGCTGGAAACACCATATATTTT. Based on the CDR3 plus reference TRBV18 and TRBJ1-3, the full variable domain is NAGVMQNPRHLVRRRGQEARLRCSPMKGHSHVYWYRQLPEEGLKFMVYLQKENIIDESGMPKERFSAEFPKEGPSILRIQQVVRGDSAAYFCASSPLPTDLFAGNTIYFGEGSWLTVV.

This rearrangement joins TRBV7-2 to TRBJ2-5; a possible D gene is TRBD1 (6 bases). The length of the CDR3 is 16 residues. The germline CDR1 and CDR2 sequences are SGHTA and FQGNSA. Trimming left V 3 bases short and J 0 bases short, with 14 bases between. As DNA, the CDR3 is TGTGCCAGCAGCTTGGCTGTAGGGGGTCACCAAGAGACCCAGTACTTC. Translated, it gives CASSLAVGGHQETQYF. The full variable domain, its missing parts supplied by reference TRBV7-2 and TRBJ2-5, is GAGVSQSPSNKVTEKGKDVELRCDPISGHTALYWYRQSLGQGLEFLIYFQGNSAPDKSGLPSDRFSAERTGGSVSTLTIQRTQQEDSAVYLCASSLAVGGHQETQYFGPGTRLLVL.

This clone has just one count. V usage is TRBV13 and J usage is TRBJ1-6; D ambiguous. CDR3 size: 20 residues. Germline V CDR1 and CDR2: PRHDT, FYEKMQ (reference sequence). Trimming took off 0 bases at V and 0 bases at J, with 18 bases between the two ends. This CDR3 reads CASSLGASVRAASYNSPLHF. DNA of the CDR3: TGTGCCAGCAGCTTAGGAGCCTCGGTGAGGGCCGCCTCCTATAATTCACCCCTCCACTTT.

In this sample, this clone turned up once. DNA of the CDR3: TGTGCCAGCAGTTTACAGGGGGCGATTACCTACACCTTC. This sequence encodes CASSLQGAITYTF. The chain joins TRBV27 to TRBJ1-2, with 8 bases aligning to TRBD1. Germline-derived CDR1 and CDR2 are MNHEY and SMNVEV (reference sequence). The CDR3 extends over 13 amino acids. J was trimmed by 10 bases and V by 2 bases; bases with no gene match: 6.

This clone was seen a handful of times. The J gene is TRBJ1-5, the V gene TRBV28; D not certain. The CDR3 is made up of 17 amino acids. V was trimmed by 7 bases and J by 0 bases, leaving 19 bases between them. Germline lookup yields CDR1 MDHEN and CDR2 SYDVKM. The CDR3 sequence: CASTGLREVYSNQPQHF. For the CDR3, the DNA is TGTGCCAGCACGGGTCTTCGGGAGGTCTATAGCAATCAGCCCCAGCATTTT.

This clone was seen a few times. The chain is built from TRBV6-1 and TRBJ1-1, with D maybe TRBD1 (5 bases). Germline values: CDR1 MNHNS, CDR2 SASEGT. The CDR3 sequence is 13 residues long. The ends were cut back, 7 bases at V and 1 base at J, with 10 bases in the middle. CDR3 sequence (DNA): TGTGCCAGCATTGGCAGGGCGAACACTGAAGCTTTCTTT. This translates into CASIGRANTEAFF.

The V gene is TRBV30, the J gene TRBJ2-2; a weak D match, TRBD1 (6 bases). Between the trimmed V and J ends, which lost 2 bases and 5 bases, there was a span of 12 bases. Germline lookup yields CDR1 GTSNPN and CDR2 SVGIG (reference sequence). This CDR3 is 14 amino acids long. CDR3 in amino acids: CAWSYQGKTGELFF. The CDR3 coding sequence is TGTGCCTGGAGTTATCAGGGGAAAACCGGGGAGCTGTTTTTT. The complete variable domain, with remaining parts taken from reference TRBV30 and TRBJ2-2, reads SQTIHQWPATLVQPVGSPLSLECTVEGTSNPNLYWYRQAAGRGLQLLFYSVGIGQISSEVPQNLSASRPQDRQFILSSKKLLLSDSGFYLCAWSYQGKTGELFFGEGSRLTVL.

This chain links TRBV6-5 with TRBJ2-7; D is uncertain. Germline CDR1 MNHEY, CDR2 SVGAGI. The CDR3 consists of 12 residues. The V end lost 6 bases, the J end lost 6 bases, and 12 bases lay between the germline ends. The CDR3 is CASSKPSFEQYF. Written as DNA, the CDR3 is TGTGCCAGCAGCAAGCCTTCTTTCGAGCAGTACTTC.

The V gene is TRBV11-2, the J gene TRBJ2-5; 9 bases line up with TRBD1. Per the germline V gene, CDR1 is SGHAT and CDR2 is FQNNGV. Losses at the gene ends were 2 bases for V and 3 bases for J; bases not matched to a gene: 4. This CDR3 is built from 15 residues. For the CDR3, the DNA is TGTGCCAGCAGCTTACACAGGGGGCTAAAAGAGACCCAGTACTTC. Its protein product is CASSLHRGLKETQYF.

The chain links TRBV28 to TRBJ1-2, with D tentatively TRBD1 (5 bases). V was shortened by 7 bases and J by 8 bases, with 20 bases between the two germline ends. CDR1 MDHEN and CDR2 SYDVKM come from the germline V gene. This CDR3 has 14 amino acids. As DNA, the CDR3 is TGTGCCAGCACCGAGAGCAAGGGGCTTGGGGGCTACACCTTC. Its translation: CASTESKGLGGYTF.

The chain couples TRBV2 to TRBJ2-7; D is perhaps TRBD1 (7 bases). CDR3 length: 14 residues. CDR1 is SNHLY and CDR2 is FYNNEI in the germline V gene. The V end lost 3 bases, the J end lost 4 bases, and 13 bases lay between the germline ends. The CDR3 here is CASSDSGGFYEQYF. In DNA form, the CDR3 reads TGTGCCAGCAGTGATTCAGGGGGGTTTTACGAGCAGTACTTC.

This chain uses TRBV6-6 with TRBJ2-7; 10 nucleotides align to TRBD2. CDR1 is MNHNY, CDR2 SVGAGI, per germline (reference sequence). This CDR3 region has 16 residues. V lost 2 bases to trimming and J lost 1 base; unmatched junction nucleotides: 5. The CDR3 protein is CASSYPLLAGSYEQYF. The CDR3 DNA sequence: TGTGCCAGCAGTTACCCCTTACTAGCGGGATCCTACGAGCAGTACTTC.

V is TRBV6-1 and J is TRBJ2-7; 7 nucleotides match TRBD2. This CDR3 region has 12 residues. The J segment lost 4 bases and the V segment lost 5 bases, leaving 2 bases of the junction unmatched. CDR1 MNHNS and CDR2 SASEGT come from the germline V gene. The CDR3 loop is CASSPGGYEQYF. DNA of the CDR3: TGTGCCAGCAGTCCGGGGGGTTACGAGCAGTACTTC.

This clone has only a few counts. The rearrangement joins TRBV4-2 to TRBJ2-3; 10 bases line up with TRBD2. CDR1 is LGHNA, CDR2 YNFKEQ, per germline. The CDR3 sequence is 18 residues long. With 0 bases clipped from V and 0 bases from J, the junction kept 6 bases outside the gene matches. CDR3 protein: CASSQDASGGASTDTQYF. CDR3 sequence (DNA): TGTGCCAGCAGCCAAGATGCCAGCGGGGGGGCTAGCACAGATACGCAGTATTTT.

The chain uses TRBV5-1 and TRBJ1-4, with TRBD1 matching over 11 bases. The CDR3 totals 19 residues. CDR1 and CDR2 from the germline V gene are SGHRS and YFSETQ. V was clipped by 4 bases and J by 0 bases; unmatched bases: 11. In nucleotides, the CDR3 is TGCGCCAGCAGCAACGGAGGACAGGGGGCTATCACAACTAATGAAAAACTGTTTTTT. This translates into CASSNGGQGAITTNEKLFF.

This clone was detected once. The chain couples TRBV14 to TRBJ2-7; no definite D call. Per germline, CDR1 SGHDN and CDR2 FVKESK. The germline V and J ends were trimmed by 2 bases and 0 bases, with 11 bases remaining between them. This CDR3 has 15 amino acids. The CDR3 DNA reads as TGTGCCAGCAGCCAACCAGGCGTCAGCTCCTACGAGCAGTACTTC. This sequence encodes CASSQPGVSSYEQYF. Full variable domain (outside the CDR3, taken from reference TRBV14 and TRBJ2-7): EAGVTQFPSHSVIEKGQTVTLRCDPISGHDNLYWYRRVMGKEIKFLLHFVKESKQDESGMPNNRFLAERTGGTYSTLKVQPAELEDSGVYFCASSQPGVSSYEQYFGPGTRLTVT.

With respect to this clone: An end of the junction does not agree with germline; a read error may underlie this. The chain has TRBV6-1 and TRBJ1-2, with 11 bases fitting TRBD1. Germline CDR1 is MNHNS and CDR2 is SASEGT. This CDR3 has 13 residues. The CDR3 spells CASPRDRGDGYPF. The CDR3 nucleotides read TGTGCCAGCCCCCGGGACAGGGGGGATGGCTACCCCTTC.

The chain couples TRBV19 to TRBJ2-2; tentatively, D is TRBD1 (5 bases). This CDR3 has 19 amino acids. Trimming removed 3 bases from V and 0 bases from J, with 20 bases in between. CDR1 is LNHDA and CDR2 is SQIVND in the germline V gene (reference sequence). Written as DNA, the CDR3 is TGTGCCAGTAGTATTACGGTCAACAGGATGGTAGCGAACACCGGGGAGCTGTTTTTT. Its translation: CASSITVNRMVANTGELFF.

The J gene is TRBJ2-7, the V gene TRBV6-5; 9 bases agree with TRBD2. The V gene's germline CDR1 is MNHEY and CDR2 SVGAGI. The CDR3 sequence is 15 residues long. The V segment lost 2 bases and the J segment 1 base; nucleotides outside the gene matches: 3. The CDR3 DNA reads TGTGCCAGCAGTTACAATGCGGGGGGGTCCTACGAGCAGTACTTC. Amino acid sequence: CASSYNAGGSYEQYF.

This clone has just a few counts. The chain links TRBV6-5 to TRBJ1-5; D is uncertain. The CDR3 length is 13 residues. Per the germline V gene, CDR1 is MNHEY and CDR2 is SVGAGI. The germline V and J ends were trimmed by 1 base and 7 bases, with 8 bases remaining between them. Written as DNA, the CDR3 is TGTGCCAGCAGTTACTTAGTTGAACAGCCCCAGCATTTT. Encoded protein: CASSYLVEQPQHF.

The chain links TRBV5-6 to TRBJ2-1, with 9 bases identical to TRBD2. The CDR3 spans 15 residues. The trim removed 0 bases at V and 9 bases at J, leaving 7 bases unmatched. Germline lookup yields CDR1 SGHDT and CDR2 YYEEEE. In DNA form, the CDR3 reads TGTGCCAGCAGCTTGGCCGGGACTAGCTACCGTGAGCAGTTCTTC. This sequence encodes CASSLAGTSYREQFF.

This chain uses TRBV11-2 with TRBJ1-4, with D perhaps matching TRBD1 (6 bases). The CDR3 totals 15 residues. From germline, CDR1 is SGHAT and CDR2 FQNNGV. The V gene lost 2 bases and the J gene lost 8 bases, with 15 bases spanning the gap. DNA for the CDR3: TGTGCCAGCAGCTTATGGGGGGGGCCGGGGGAAAAACTGTTTTTT. It yields the protein CASSLWGGPGEKLFF.

The chain recombines TRBV28 with TRBJ2-7; weak D call: TRBD2 (6 bases). V lost 2 bases and J 3 bases, leaving 11 bases between the germline ends. CDR1 and CDR2 (germline): MDHEN, SYDVKM. The CDR3 is made up of 14 amino acids. CDR3 amino acids: CASSLVGLDYEQYF. For the CDR3, the DNA is TGTGCCAGCAGTTTAGTGGGACTCGACTACGAGCAGTACTTC.

The sample holds one count of this clone. Other DNA sequences in the sample encode the same CDR3. The chain links TRBV6-5 to TRBJ2-7; 8 bases line up with TRBD1. J was trimmed by 4 bases and V by 0 bases; bases with no gene match: 5. The CDR3 contains 15 residues. Germline-derived CDR1 and CDR2 are MNHEY and SVGAGI. This CDR3 is CASSYSRTGTYEQYF. CDR3 nucleotides: TGTGCCAGCAGTTACTCTCGGACAGGGACGTACGAGCAGTACTTC.

The chain carries TRBV5-1 and TRBJ1-3; D is unresolved. This CDR3 is 16 amino acids long. Germline CDR1 is SGHRS and CDR2 is YFSETQ. Trimming cost V 0 bases and J 0 bases, with 10 bases left between them. The CDR3 reads CASSLVQASSGNTIYF. The CDR3 region has the DNA TGCGCCAGCAGCTTGGTCCAGGCGAGCTCTGGAAACACCATATATTTT.

The V and J genes are TRBV28 and TRBJ1-5; D ambiguous. Germline V gives CDR1 MDHEN, CDR2 SYDVKM. Trimming cost V 5 bases and J 2 bases, with 10 bases left between them. This CDR3 is 14 amino acids long. The CDR3: CASSRSLGNQPQHF. The CDR3 bases are TGTGCCAGCAGTCGCAGTCTAGGCAATCAGCCCCAGCATTTT.